This T cell receptor beta chain emerged from a study of cytomegalovirus exposure and HLA in healthy donors. Primers included in the PCR were 60 Vbeta and 13 Jbeta primers. Assay: immunoSEQ multiplex PCR; the TCRdb copy retains only in-frame clones and omits some. The table has 200,000 to 250,000 clones, approximately 82% seen once. This clone was observed once. The antigen is undetermined. Other DNA sequences from this sample encode an identical CDR3 as well. Study conclusions and caveats: Segments of the TCR beta V type were, in most cases, productive about 90% or about 30% of the time in an earlier analysis.

Germline assignment: CDR1 KGHSH and CDR2 LQKENI. This CDR3 region has 13 residues. V lost 0 bases and J lost 2, with 4 bases in between. This clonotype was obtained from a woman aged 40-49 years in good health and CMV-seronegative. Sequenced: PBMCs. The chain joins TRBV18 to TRBJ2-5; D unclear. In nucleotides, the CDR3 is TGTGCCAGCTCACCACCATCACAAGAGACCCAGTACTTC. The encoded protein is CASSPPSQETQYF.